Described below is a single TCR beta chain sequence and its context. This specimen belongs to a study of blood T cell repertoires in COVID-19. Study information: Acute and convalescent COVID-19 samples came from the United States, Italy and Spain.

Original data processing: By means of reference gene primer amplification, nucleated cell counts were estimated. Measured with immunoSEQ multiplex PCR; TCRdb has only the in-frame clones, and not every one. V, J and clone size are those of that table, while D and trimming were read from the DNA. This table has almost 250,000 clones, about nine tenths appearing once. V dropped 8 bases and J dropped 4 bases, with 12 bases sitting between them. The CDR3 has 12 residues. The V gene's germline CDR1 is SEHNR and CDR2 FQNEAQ (reference sequence). Sequenced sample: peripheral blood. This chain joins TRBV7-9 and TRBJ2-7; TRBD2 might be the D (6 bases). The TCR comes from a woman between 55 and 75 years old who had recovered from COVID-19. CDR3 sequence: CASGGNEYEQYF. In DNA, the CDR3 is TGTGCCAGCGGGGGGAATGAGTACGAGCAGTACTTC.